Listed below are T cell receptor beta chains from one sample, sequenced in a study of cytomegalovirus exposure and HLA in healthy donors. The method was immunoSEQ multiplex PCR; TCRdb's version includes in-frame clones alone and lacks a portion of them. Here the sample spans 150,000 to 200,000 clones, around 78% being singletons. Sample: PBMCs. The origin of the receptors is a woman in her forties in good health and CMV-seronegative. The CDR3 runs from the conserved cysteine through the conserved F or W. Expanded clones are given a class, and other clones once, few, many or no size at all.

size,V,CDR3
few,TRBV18,CASSPGHDREVAFF
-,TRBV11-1,CASSLGEAQPQHF
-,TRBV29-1,CSVTPSGTRDTQYF
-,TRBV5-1,CASSLRGSQDEQYF
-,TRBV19,CASSFQGPPGETQYF
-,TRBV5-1,CASSLGQGYNEQFF
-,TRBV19,CASASTLNTEAFF
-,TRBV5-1,CASSLVGGAQGTEAFF
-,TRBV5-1,CASPLAGYTF
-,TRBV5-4,CASSSDGGYQETQYF